This T cell receptor beta chain was sequenced in a study of cytomegalovirus exposure and HLA in healthy donors. Trimming removed 2 bases at V and 0 bases at J, with 10 bases between. This CDR3 is built from 16 residues. The germline CDR1 and CDR2 sequences are MNHNS and SASEGT. Concerning this clone: The antigen is not known.

A multiplex PCR was run with 60 Vbeta primers and 13 Jbeta primers. Generated by immunoSEQ multiplex PCR, the TCRdb table keeps only in-frame clones and is missing some. The repertoire holds around 120,000 clones, with 70% as singletons. Study outcomes and limitations: A later analysis found most CMV-associated TCR beta chains apparently HLA-restricted. Reported performance of the classifier showed diagnosis of cytomegalovirus status with high specificity and sensitivity. Certain sequence variants were highly shared and formed a cluster, and this cluster was likely a sequencing artifact. Later on, an analysis tied under 20,000 TCR beta sequences to HLA alleles at 0.05 false discovery rate.

The rearrangement joins TRBV6-1 to TRBJ2-2, with D unclear. Material: PBMCs. The clonotype comes from a man aged 40-50 years in good health and CMV-seropositive. Here the CDR3 DNA reads TGTGCCAGCAGTGAAAACCAGGCCTCGAACACCGGGGAGCTGTTTTTT. Amino acid sequence: CASSENQASNTGELFF.